The rows below give T cell receptor beta chains drawn from one sample of a study of blood T cells in healthy people across ages. TCRdb processed the 5' RACE reads anew with MiXCR; each CDR3 protein has one entry. The table includes roughly 1,100,000 distinct CDR3 sequences, under 30% detected once. These sequences were also reported in another study, on T cells of mothers and their children.

The sample comprised blood. These receptors were obtained from a girl under 10 years old in good health. CDR3s leave out the opening cysteine and the closing phenylalanine or tryptophan. D genes are given only for firm matches. Clone size is not always given. Where it is, it says once, few, many or a class for expanded clones.

few,TRBJ2-3,NA,TRBV6-6,ASSYRAGADTQY
NA,TRBJ2-4,NA,TRBV29-1,SVTTGIAKNIQY
NA,TRBJ1-1,NA,TRBV7-9,ASSLIGTGEKNTEAF
NA,TRBJ2-1,TRBD2,TRBV29-1,SVEKAGELNEQF
few,NA,TRBD2,TRBV12-3/TRBV12-4,ASSLGTASGRHYEQY
once,TRBJ2-7,TRBD2,TRBV28,ASSLTGTRDYEQY
few,TRBJ1-2,NA,TRBV5-5,ASSLWIGRSYGYT
few,TRBJ2-5,NA,TRBV2,ASSEWTQETQY
few,TRBJ1-5,NA,TRBV6-1,ASTPQGEVSPQH
NA,TRBJ2-1,NA,TRBV27,ASMTDGGSYNEQF
NA,TRBJ2-3,NA,TRBV11-3,ASSPEVFSDTQY
few,TRBJ2-7,TRBD2,TRBV9,ASSVGSGGFYEQY
few,TRBJ1-2,NA,TRBV25-1,ASSYYPGYGYT
NA,TRBJ2-5,NA,TRBV7-9,ASGQTQETQY
few,TRBJ2-5,TRBD2,TRBV20-1,SARASNLAAGETQY